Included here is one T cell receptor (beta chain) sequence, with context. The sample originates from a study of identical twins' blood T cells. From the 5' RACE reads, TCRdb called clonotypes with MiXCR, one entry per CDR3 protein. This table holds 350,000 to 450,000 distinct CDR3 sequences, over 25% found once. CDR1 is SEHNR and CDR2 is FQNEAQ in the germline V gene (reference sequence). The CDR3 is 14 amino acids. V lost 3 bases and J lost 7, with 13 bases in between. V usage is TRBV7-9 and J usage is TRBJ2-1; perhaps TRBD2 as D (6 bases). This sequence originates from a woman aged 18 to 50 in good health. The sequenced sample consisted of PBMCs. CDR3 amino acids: CASSFATSRNEQFF. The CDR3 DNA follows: TGTGCCAGCAGCTTTGCGACTAGTCGGAATGAGCAGTTCTTC.